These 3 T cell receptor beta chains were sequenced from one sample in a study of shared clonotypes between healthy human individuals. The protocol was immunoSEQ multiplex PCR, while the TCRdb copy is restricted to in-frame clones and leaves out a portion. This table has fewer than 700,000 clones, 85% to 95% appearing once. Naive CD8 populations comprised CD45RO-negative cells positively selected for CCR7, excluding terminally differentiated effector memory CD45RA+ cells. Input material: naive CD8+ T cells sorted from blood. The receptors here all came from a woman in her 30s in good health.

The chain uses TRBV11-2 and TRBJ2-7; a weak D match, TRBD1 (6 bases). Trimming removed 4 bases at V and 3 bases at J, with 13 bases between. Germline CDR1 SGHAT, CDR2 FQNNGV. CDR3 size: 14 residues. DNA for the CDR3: TGTGCCAGCAGCTCGCTGCAGGGGCGCTACGAGCAGTACTTC. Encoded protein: CASSSLQGRYEQYF.

CDR3 sequence reads: CSVDQGEVYNEQFF. The DNA of the CDR3 is TGCAGCGTTGATCAAGGGGAGGTCTACAATGAGCAGTTCTTC. The chain combines TRBV29-1 with TRBJ2-1; D is perhaps TRBD2 (6 bases). The V end lost 3 bases, the J end lost 3 bases, and 12 bases lay between the germline ends. Germline assignment: CDR1 SQVTM and CDR2 ANQGSEA. CDR3 length equals 14 residues.

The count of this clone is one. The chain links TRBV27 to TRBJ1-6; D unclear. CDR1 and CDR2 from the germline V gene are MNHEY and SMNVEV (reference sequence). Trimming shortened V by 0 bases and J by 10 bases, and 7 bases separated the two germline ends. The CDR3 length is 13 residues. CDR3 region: CASSLSPFSPLHF. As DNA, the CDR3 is TGTGCCAGCAGTTTATCGCCGTTCTCACCCCTCCACTTT.